This is a list of T cell receptor beta chains from one sample in a study of T cell responses to AZD1222 COVID-19 vaccine. Using immunoSEQ multiplex PCR, the repertoire was profiled, and TCRdb retains in-frame clones only, with some absent. This table has around 120,000 clones, approximately 85% appearing once. Sequenced material: peripheral blood, taken on day 0 of MenACWY control vaccination. These TCRs come from an adult in good health. CDR3s include the opening cysteine and the closing phenylalanine or tryptophan.

CDR3 length: 11; J gene: TRBJ2-3; V gene: TRBV13; CDR3 protein: CASGPTDTQYF
CDR3 length: 16; J gene: TRBJ2-2; V gene: TRBV30; CDR3 protein: CAWRRWTGGNTGELFF
CDR3 length: 16; J gene: TRBJ1-6; V gene: TRBV14; CDR3 protein: CASSQDTGGNNSPLHF
CDR3 length: 14; J gene: TRBJ2-1; V gene: TRBV10-2; CDR3 protein: CASSGTGGLDEQFF
CDR3 length: 14; J gene: TRBJ1-1; V gene: TRBV5-1; CDR3 protein: CASSMLQPNTEAFF
CDR3 length: 14; J gene: TRBJ1-5; V gene: TRBV24-1; CDR3 protein: CATSEPDRAQPQHF
CDR3 length: 13; J gene: TRBJ1-5; V gene: TRBV9; CDR3 protein: CASSARVDQPQHF
CDR3 length: 14; J gene: TRBJ2-2; V gene: TRBV9; CDR3 protein: CASRITGGTGELFF
CDR3 length: 14; J gene: TRBJ2-4; V gene: TRBV27; CDR3 protein: CASSNRGQGNIQYF
CDR3 length: 16; J gene: TRBJ1-1; V gene: TRBV15; CDR3 protein: CATSRGTGGKNTEAFF
CDR3 length: 13; J gene: TRBJ1-4; V gene: TRBV30; CDR3 protein: CALRGDRGEKLFF
CDR3 length: 11; J gene: TRBJ1-2; V gene: TRBV6-1; CDR3 protein: CASSDSYGYTF
CDR3 length: 15; J gene: TRBJ1-3; V gene: TRBV5-4; CDR3 protein: CASSIGTGAGNTIYF
CDR3 length: 13; J gene: TRBJ2-7; V gene: TRBV28; CDR3 protein: CASSIGLSYEQYF
CDR3 length: 17; J gene: TRBJ1-5; V gene: TRBV28; CDR3 protein: CASSLGKGAGSNQPQHF
CDR3 length: 17; J gene: TRBJ2-2; V gene: TRBV9; CDR3 protein: CASSVGSWAGSSGELFF
CDR3 length: 10; J gene: TRBJ1-2; V gene: TRBV20-1; CDR3 protein: CSAAGLGYTF
CDR3 length: 13; J gene: TRBJ1-1; V gene: TRBV24-1; CDR3 protein: CATAKAGNTEAFF
CDR3 length: 13; J gene: TRBJ2-7; V gene: TRBV4-1; CDR3 protein: CASSQDGRAQQYF
CDR3 length: 13; J gene: TRBJ2-7; V gene: TRBV27; CDR3 protein: CASSLWGTYEQYF
CDR3 length: 12; J gene: TRBJ2-3; V gene: TRBV3-1/TRBV3-2; CDR3 protein: CASSLGLATQYF
CDR3 length: 14; J gene: TRBJ2-5; V gene: TRBV27; CDR3 protein: CASSQDSFPKTQYF
CDR3 length: 14; J gene: TRBJ1-5; V gene: TRBV19; CDR3 protein: CASSSTGGNQPQHF
CDR3 length: 15; J gene: TRBJ1-2; V gene: TRBV7-2; CDR3 protein: CASSNAAPDQRGNTF
CDR3 length: 13; J gene: TRBJ2-1; V gene: TRBV7-2; CDR3 protein: CASSLDNHNEQFF
CDR3 length: 14; J gene: TRBJ1-2; V gene: TRBV4-3; CDR3 protein: CASSQELTLAGYTF
CDR3 length: 15; J gene: TRBJ1-6; V gene: TRBV10-3; CDR3 protein: CAISESGVNNSPLHF
CDR3 length: 14; J gene: TRBJ1-6; V gene: TRBV10-1; CDR3 protein: CASSTDRGTSPLHF
CDR3 length: 12; J gene: TRBJ2-3; V gene: TRBV7-9; CDR3 protein: CASSPGGLVVNF
CDR3 length: 13; J gene: TRBJ2-5; V gene: TRBV5-1; CDR3 protein: CASSRQAEETQYF
CDR3 length: 12; J gene: TRBJ1-4; V gene: TRBV28; CDR3 protein: CGINWGGEKLFF
CDR3 length: 18; J gene: TRBJ2-3; V gene: TRBV4-2; CDR3 protein: CASSQEVRVGGSTDTQYF
CDR3 length: 13; J gene: TRBJ2-3; V gene: TRBV7-2; CDR3 protein: CASSLQFTDTQYF
CDR3 length: 11; J gene: TRBJ1-1; V gene: TRBV29-1; CDR3 protein: CSAGTGVEAFF
CDR3 length: 16; J gene: TRBJ2-2; V gene: TRBV30; CDR3 protein: CASLSGLGPRTGELFF
CDR3 length: 16; J gene: TRBJ2-3; V gene: TRBV7-6; CDR3 protein: CASSLDSGGAGDTQYF
CDR3 length: 15; J gene: TRBJ1-4; V gene: TRBV3-1/TRBV3-2; CDR3 protein: CASSRDSRAGEKLFF
CDR3 length: 13; J gene: TRBJ1-2; V gene: TRBV3-1/TRBV3-2; CDR3 protein: CASSPPGFYGYTF
CDR3 length: 18; J gene: TRBJ1-2; V gene: TRBV27; CDR3 protein: CASSLSPRAGAAPYGYTF
CDR3 length: 13; J gene: TRBJ1-1; V gene: TRBV2; CDR3 protein: CASMQRPHTEAFF
CDR3 length: 15; J gene: TRBJ2-7; V gene: TRBV5-5; CDR3 protein: CASSRVGQGPYEQYF
CDR3 length: 15; J gene: TRBJ1-6; V gene: TRBV5-5; CDR3 protein: CASSLSLGVRSPLHF
CDR3 length: 14; J gene: TRBJ2-1; V gene: TRBV6-6; CDR3 protein: CASSYRGGSGEQFF
CDR3 length: 14; J gene: TRBJ1-2; V gene: TRBV15; CDR3 protein: CATSRGGFNYGYTF
CDR3 length: 14; J gene: TRBJ1-2; V gene: TRBV3-1/TRBV3-2; CDR3 protein: CASSQALWGLGYTF
CDR3 length: 18; J gene: TRBJ2-6; V gene: TRBV27; CDR3 protein: CASSPYRGLGTGANVLTF
CDR3 length: 16; J gene: TRBJ2-2; V gene: TRBV2; CDR3 protein: CASSEVNSLNGGELFF
CDR3 length: 15; J gene: TRBJ1-2; V gene: TRBV6-5; CDR3 protein: CASTRGRPANYGYTF
CDR3 length: 11; J gene: TRBJ2-5; V gene: TRBV20-1; CDR3 protein: CSAPSRETQYF